This entry describes one TCR beta chain. Its antigen is unidentified. This sample stems from a study of identical twins. The CDR3 consists of 13 residues. V was shortened by 7 bases and J by 5 bases, with 17 bases between the two germline ends. Germline V gives CDR1 DFQATT, CDR2 SNEGSKA (reference sequence). TCRdb passed the 5' RACE reads through MiXCR, listing each CDR3 protein once. The table lists some 460,000 distinct CDR3 sequences, approximately 15% of them singletons. Study results and caveats: Beta out-of-frame twin sharing showed a weaker excess. Insertions ran lower in abundant cord blood beta clonotypes, though not in memory repertoires.

These data also formed part of another study, on yellow fever vaccine responses in identical twins.

The sequenced material came from CD4+ T cells sorted from blood. The chain combines TRBV20-1 with TRBJ2-5; possibly TRBD1 or TRBD2 for D (6 bases each). The source of this sequence is a woman aged 18-35 years in good health. CDR3 sequence (DNA): TGCAGTGTCCTCACGGGGGCCGGGGAGACCCAGTACTTC. It encodes CSVLTGAGETQYF.